The rows below give T cell receptor beta chains drawn from one sample of a study of blood T cell repertoires in COVID-19. Sequenced by immunoSEQ multiplex PCR; TCRdb stores in-frame clones only, minus some. The sample includes approximately 180,000 clones, approximately 85% of them seen just once. Sequenced material: peripheral blood. The origin of the receptors is a woman of 80 years or more with acute or convalescent COVID-19. CDR3s include the opening cysteine and the closing phenylalanine or tryptophan. The D gene is left open where the match is weak. Not every row has a clone size; where given, it reads once, few, many or a size class.

TRBV7-8	NA	TRBJ2-1	once	TGTGCCAGCAGCTGGGCGGGACCAGGGAATGAGCAGTTCTTC	CASSWAGPGNEQFF
TRBV7-2	TRBD1	TRBJ2-1	NA	TGTGCCAGCAGCTTACGGGACAGGGTCTTTGAGCAGTTCTTC	CASSLRDRVFEQFF
TRBV24-1	NA	TRBJ2-2	many	TGTGCCACCAGTGACCTGGTGCGCACCGGGGAGCTGTTTTTT	CATSDLVRTGELFF
TRBV2	NA	TRBJ1-6	NA	TGTGCCAGCACCCGACAGAACTCCTATAATTCACCCCTCCACTTT	CASTRQNSYNSPLHF
TRBV21-1	NA	TRBJ2-5	NA	TGTGCCAGCAGCAAAGTGTGGCAGGGTAAGGAGACCCAGTACTTC	CASSKVWQGKETQYF
TRBV5-1	TRBD2	TRBJ2-3	NA	TGCGCCAGCAGCTCCCCCGGGGGGACAGATACGCAGTATTTT	CASSSPGGTDTQYF
TRBV20-1	TRBD2	TRBJ2-1	once	TGCAGTGCTAGTCTAGCGGGAGGGCTTGGCTACAATGAGCAGTTCTTC	CSASLAGGLGYNEQFF
TRBV2	NA	TRBJ1-1	NA	TGTGCCAGCAGTAGAGACAGTAACACTGAAGCTTTCTTT	CASSRDSNTEAFF
TRBV11-2	TRBD1	TRBJ1-1	NA	TGTGCCAGCAGCCGGACAGGCATGAACACTGAAGCTTTCTTT	CASSRTGMNTEAFF
TRBV5-1	NA	TRBJ1-1	NA	TGCGCCAGCAGCTTGGAGACACAAGAAGCTTTCTTT	CASSLETQEAFF
TRBV11-2	NA	TRBJ1-2	NA	TGTGCCAGCAGCCAAACTATCGACTATGGCTACACCTTC	CASSQTIDYGYTF
TRBV6-6	NA	TRBJ2-4	NA	TGTGCCAGCAGTCCCGGACAGTACAACATTCAGTACTTC	CASSPGQYNIQYF
TRBV3-1/TRBV3-2	TRBD2	TRBJ2-7	NA	TGTGCCAGCAGCGGGACTACACAATCCTACGAGCAGTACTTC	CASSGTTQSYEQYF
TRBV7-9	NA	TRBJ1-2	NA	TGTGCCAGCAGCCCAGGACTAACTAACTATGGCTACACCTTC	CASSPGLTNYGYTF
TRBV7-8	NA	TRBJ2-5	once	TGTGCCAGCAGCTTAGCTCTTGAGGAGACCCAGTACTTC	CASSLALEETQYF
TRBV27	NA	TRBJ2-7	NA	TGTGCCAGCAGTTTAGCCGGTCTCTTGCCCTACGAGCAGTACTTC	CASSLAGLLPYEQYF
TRBV10-3	TRBD2	TRBJ2-7	NA	TGTGCCACGGAAGGGACTAGCGGCTCCTACGAGCAGTACTTC	CATEGTSGSYEQYF
TRBV7-2	TRBD1	TRBJ1-2	NA	TGTGCCAGCAGCTTGGACAGGGATAGCGGCTACACCTTC	CASSLDRDSGYTF
TRBV6-1	NA	TRBJ1-4	NA	TGTGCCAGCAGTGAAGGGCGGAATGAAAAACTGTTTTTT	CASSEGRNEKLFF
TRBV7-8	TRBD1	TRBJ2-7	NA	TGTGCCAGCAGCCCGGACAGGGATCGGTACGAGCAGTACTTC	CASSPDRDRYEQYF
TRBV9	TRBD2	TRBJ2-1	once	TGTGCCAGCAGCGTAGGGCCTAGCGGGGGGCGCAGCTCCTACAATGAGCAGTTCTTC	CASSVGPSGGRSSYNEQFF
TRBV29-1	TRBD1	TRBJ1-5	once	TGCAGCGTTGCCGGGACAGAGACCGGGAAACCCCAGCATTTT	CSVAGTETGKPQHF
TRBV7-2	TRBD2	TRBJ2-7	once	TGTGCCAGCAGCTTAGCGACGGGGGGGACTTACGAGCAGTACTTC	CASSLATGGTYEQYF
TRBV10-3	TRBD2	TRBJ2-2	NA	TGTGCCATCAGTGAGCTAGCGGGGGACACCGGGGAGCTGTTTTTT	CAISELAGDTGELFF
TRBV14	TRBD1	TRBJ1-1	NA	TGTGCCAGCAGCCGAGACACAGGGGGAAGGGGTGCTTTCTTT	CASSRDTGGRGAFF
TRBV3-1/TRBV3-2	TRBD2	TRBJ2-7	NA	TGTGCCAGCAGCCAAGATCGAGTAGCGGGGGGCTACGAGCAGTACTTC	CASSQDRVAGGYEQYF
TRBV5-4	NA	TRBJ2-7	NA	TGTGCCAGCAGCGGCGGCCCTGGCAGCTACTCCTACGAGCAGTACTTC	CASSGGPGSYSYEQYF
TRBV24-1	NA	TRBJ1-2	NA	TGTGCCACCAGTGATCCCACGGCAGGGCCTAACTATGGCTACACCTTC	CATSDPTAGPNYGYTF